This T cell receptor beta chain derives from a study of control samples from healthy donors and cancer patients. Only a few counts were recorded for this clone. Method: immunoSEQ multiplex PCR; TCRdb's copy keeps in-frame clones and lacks some. The sample has tens of thousands of clones, 70% to 90% seen once. CDR1 and CDR2 (germline): KGHSY, FQNENV. The CDR3 runs to 15 residues. Trimming took 0 bases from V and 4 from J, leaving 12 bases between them. The sequence derives from a woman between 50 and 59 years old with head and neck cancer. This chain joins TRBV16 and TRBJ1-2, with D unresolved. Sequenced sample: PBMCs. CDR3 amino acids: CASSQSEKQIYGYTF. The CDR3 DNA reads TGTGCCAGCAGCCAATCGGAAAAGCAAATCTATGGCTACACCTTC.